What follows are 5 T cell receptor beta chains derived from one specimen sequenced in a study of blood T cell repertoires in COVID-19. Assay: immunoSEQ multiplex PCR; the TCRdb copy retains only in-frame clones and omits some. The sample consists of just over 80,000 clones, more than 60% of them appearing once. Sequences were obtained from peripheral blood. The receptors were gathered from a woman older than 75 with active or convalescent COVID-19.

V and J are TRBV7-2 and TRBJ1-5; 9 bases align to TRBD1. The ends lost 5 bases at V and 5 bases at J; junction bases unmatched: 1. CDR3 length: 13 residues. Germline V gene lookup returns CDR1 SGHTA and CDR2 FQGNSA. CDR3 nucleotide sequence: TGTGCCAGCAGCAGACAGGGGGATCAGCCCCAGCATTTT. This encodes CASSRQGDQPQHF.

V usage is TRBV7-9 and J usage is TRBJ1-5; D call uncertain. The CDR3 runs to 13 residues. Deletions cut 5 bases from V and 5 bases from J, with 10 bases between. Germline CDR1 reads SEHNR; CDR2 reads FQNEAQ (reference sequence). The DNA for the CDR3 is TGTGCCAGCAGCGTCAACTTGGATCAGCCCCAGCATTTT. Residues: CASSVNLDQPQHF.

Only a few counts were recorded for this clone. J is TRBJ1-5 and V is TRBV28, with 9 bases matching TRBD1. The CDR3 loop spans 16 amino acids. Germline V gene data show CDR1 as MDHEN and CDR2 as SYDVKM. The V segment lost 9 bases and the J segment 0 bases; nucleotides outside the gene matches: 9. CDR3: CASTAPGQGSNQPQHF. CDR3 in DNA: TGTGCCAGTACGGCCCCGGGACAGGGTAGCAATCAGCCCCAGCATTTT.

The genes are TRBV11-3 and TRBJ2-7, with TRBD1 matching 7 bases. After removal of 0 bases from V and 0 bases from J, the junction contained 14 bases not matched to a gene. CDR3 size: 19 residues. Germline CDR1 and CDR2: SGHNT and YENEEA. As DNA, the CDR3 is TGTGCCAGCAGCTTAGATCTGGAGAGGGCCGGGACAGTCTCCTACGAGCAGTACTTC. This encodes CASSLDLERAGTVSYEQYF.

The chain links TRBV27 to TRBJ2-7, with TRBD1 identical over 8 bases. V trimming: 0 bases; J trimming: 2 bases; junction bases outside the gene matches: 9. Germline values: CDR1 MNHEY, CDR2 SMNVEV (reference sequence). The CDR3 is 17 residues long. CDR3 nucleotides: TGTGCCAGCAGTTTATCCCCGGACAGGGAAATCACCTACGAGCAGTACTTC. Its protein product is CASSLSPDREITYEQYF.